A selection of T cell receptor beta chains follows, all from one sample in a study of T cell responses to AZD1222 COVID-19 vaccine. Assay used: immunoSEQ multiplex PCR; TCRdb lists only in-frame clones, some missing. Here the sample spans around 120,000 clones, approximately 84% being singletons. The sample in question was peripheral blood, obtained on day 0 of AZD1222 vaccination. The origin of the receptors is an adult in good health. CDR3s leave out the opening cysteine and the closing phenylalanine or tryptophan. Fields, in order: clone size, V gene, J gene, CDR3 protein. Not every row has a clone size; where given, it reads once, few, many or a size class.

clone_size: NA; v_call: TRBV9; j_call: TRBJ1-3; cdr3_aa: ASSVDPQSGNTIY
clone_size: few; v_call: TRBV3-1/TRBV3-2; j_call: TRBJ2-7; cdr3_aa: ASSPSSVRNEQY
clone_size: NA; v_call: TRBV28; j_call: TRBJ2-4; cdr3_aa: ASSRPTDFLIQY
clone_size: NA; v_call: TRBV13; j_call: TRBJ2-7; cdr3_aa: ASSFGLAGGGSYEQY
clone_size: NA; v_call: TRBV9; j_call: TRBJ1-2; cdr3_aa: ASSVGHEPNYGYT
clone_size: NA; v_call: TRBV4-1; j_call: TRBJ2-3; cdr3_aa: ASSPAGGGRELVDTQY
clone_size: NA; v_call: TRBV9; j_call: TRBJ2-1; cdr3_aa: ASSAEGIYNEQF
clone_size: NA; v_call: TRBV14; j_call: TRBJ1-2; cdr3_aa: ASSQYSGINYGYT
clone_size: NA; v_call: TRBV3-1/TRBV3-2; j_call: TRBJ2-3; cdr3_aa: ASSQLGVADTQY
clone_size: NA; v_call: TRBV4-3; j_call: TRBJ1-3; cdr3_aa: ASSQETTGGTGNTIY
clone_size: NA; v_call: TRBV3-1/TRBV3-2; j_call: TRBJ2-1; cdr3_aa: ASRRSGPGEQF
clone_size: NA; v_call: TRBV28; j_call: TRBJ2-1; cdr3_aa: ASSSPGGSSYNEQF
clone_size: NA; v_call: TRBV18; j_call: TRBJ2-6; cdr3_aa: ASSPSRQGANVLT
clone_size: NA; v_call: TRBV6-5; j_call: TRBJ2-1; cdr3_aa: ASRPKEEQF
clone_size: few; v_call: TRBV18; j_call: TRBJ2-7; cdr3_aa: ASSPGRSFLSYEQY
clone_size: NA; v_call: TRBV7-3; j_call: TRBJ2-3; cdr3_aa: ASSRGGVGEDTQY
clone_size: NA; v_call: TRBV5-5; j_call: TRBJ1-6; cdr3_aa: ASSLGQGYNSPLH
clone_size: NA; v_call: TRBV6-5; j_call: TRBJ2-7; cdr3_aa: ASSYSRIAGSGEQY